Each of the 18 T cell receptor beta chains below was sequenced from the same sample in a study of cytomegalovirus exposure and HLA in healthy donors. Primers: 60 Vbeta forward and 13 Jbeta reverse. Libraries were prepared by immunoSEQ multiplex PCR; TCRdb keeps only in-frame clonotypes and omits some of them. This table has about 200,000 clones, around 73% appearing once. Specimen: PBMCs. Receptors originate from a woman in her 30s in good health and CMV-seronegative.

This clone came up a few times. The rearrangement joins TRBV5-5 to TRBJ2-5; D is perhaps TRBD1 (6 bases). V gave up 1 base and J gave up 1 base, with 11 bases separating them. This CDR3 is 15 amino acids long. The germline CDR1 and CDR2 sequences are SGHKS and YYEKEE (reference sequence). CDR3 DNA: TGTGCCAGCAGCTTGTATGGACAGTTCCAAGAGACCCAGTACTTC. As protein: CASSLYGQFQETQYF. Variable domain in full (rest from reference TRBV5-5 and TRBJ2-5): DAGVTQSPTHLIKTRGQQVTLRCSPISGHKSVSWYQQVLGQGPQFIFQYYEKEERGRGNFPDRFSARQFPNYSSELNVNALLLGDSALYLCASSLYGQFQETQYFGPGTRLLVL.

The V gene is TRBV5-1, the J gene TRBJ1-4; D unclear. The CDR3 is 14 residues long. Germline values: CDR1 SGHRS, CDR2 YFSETQ. V was cut by 7 bases and J by 7 bases, with 17 bases left in between. The CDR3 here is CASGTRVGSEKLFF. In DNA, the CDR3 is TGCGCCAGCGGAACCCGGGTAGGGAGTGAAAAACTGTTTTTT.

This chain joins TRBV29-1 and TRBJ1-2, with D perhaps matching TRBD1 (5 bases). Germline-derived CDR1 and CDR2 are SQVTM and ANQGSEA. This CDR3 region has 12 residues. V was cut by 7 bases and J by 0 bases, with 9 bases left in between. CDR3 sequence reads: CSDTGANYGYTF. The CDR3 bases are TGCAGCGATACAGGTGCTAACTATGGCTACACCTTC.

The CDR3 nucleotides read TGTGCCAGCCGGGACAGGGGGCCGGGCTATGGCTACACCTTC. It specifies CASRDRGPGYGYTF. The chain couples TRBV2 to TRBJ1-2; 12 nucleotides match TRBD1. The CDR3 has 14 residues. Per germline, CDR1 SNHLY and CDR2 FYNNEI. Losses at the gene ends were 8 bases for V and 4 bases for J; bases not matched to a gene: 5.

The rearrangement links TRBV6-5 to TRBJ1-2, with TRBD1 as a possible D gene (6 bases). V gave up 7 bases and J gave up 2 bases, with 17 bases separating them. CDR3 length: 15 residues. Germline assignment: CDR1 MNHEY and CDR2 SVGAGI. CDR3 DNA sequence: TGTGCCAGCACTTGGAGACAGGAGCAGAACTATGGCTACACCTTC. This codes for CASTWRQEQNYGYTF.

This clone was observed a handful of times. The CDR3 is CASSLYPDTGTQYF. The CDR3 nucleotides read TGTGCCAGCAGCTTGTACCCCGATACGGGGACCCAGTACTTC. The V and J genes are TRBV5-4 and TRBJ2-5; D gene uncertain. CDR3 length: 14 residues. With 1 base removed from V and 7 bases from J, the gap between germline ends came to 14 bases. Germline lookup yields CDR1 SGHNT and CDR2 YYREEE (reference sequence).

This sequence joins TRBV5-1 and TRBJ2-1, with D maybe TRBD1 (5 bases). Germline V gives CDR1 SGHRS, CDR2 YFSETQ. V lost 6 bases and J 2 bases, leaving 15 bases between the germline ends. The CDR3 runs 15 residues. CDR3 in amino acids: CASTRDSSTYNEQFF. CDR3 DNA sequence: TGCGCCAGCACCCGAGACAGTTCGACCTACAATGAGCAGTTCTTC.

The rearrangement uses TRBV28 and TRBJ1-5; D remains ambiguous. Germline CDR1 MDHEN, CDR2 SYDVKM. Trimming took 1 base from V and 0 from J, leaving 10 bases between them. The CDR3 runs 16 residues. The CDR3 nucleotides are TGTGCCAGCAGTTTATCCGGAGCCGATAGCAATCAGCCCCAGCATTTT. It yields the protein CASSLSGADSNQPQHF.

The CDR3 sequence: CASTRSYEQYF. The CDR3 region has the DNA TGTGCCAGCACCCGGTCCTACGAGCAGTACTTC. This chain connects TRBV5-8 to TRBJ2-7; D is ambiguous. CDR3 length: 11 amino acids. Germline V lookup: CDR1 SGHTS, CDR2 YDEGEE. The ends were cut back, 6 bases at V and 1 base at J, with 5 bases in the middle.

This clone was counted between two and nine times. This chain uses TRBV30 with TRBJ2-7, with 9 positions matching TRBD1. V lost 3 bases and J lost 0; bases outside the gene matches: 6. The CDR3 consists of 15 residues. CDR1 is GTSNPN, CDR2 SVGIG, per germline (reference sequence). This CDR3 reads CAWRRNRGRSYEQYF. CDR3 coding DNA: TGTGCCTGGAGGAGGAACAGGGGGCGCTCCTACGAGCAGTACTTC.

The chain combines TRBV9 with TRBJ2-7, with 8 bases that match TRBD1. The germline gives CDR1 SGDLS, CDR2 YYNGEE. Trimming removed 4 bases from V and 2 bases from J; junction bases left unmatched: 5. This CDR3 is 14 amino acids long. The chain's CDR3 is CASSLRDRPYEQYF. The CDR3 region has the DNA TGTGCCAGCAGCCTCCGGGACAGGCCCTACGAGCAGTACTTC.

J is TRBJ1-3 and V is TRBV4-1; no clear D. Deletions cut 4 bases from V and 4 bases from J, with 14 bases between. The CDR3 consists of 15 residues. The V gene's germline CDR1 is MGHRA and CDR2 YSYEKL. The CDR3 loop reads CASSLPWAQGNTIYF. CDR3 nucleotide sequence: TGCGCCAGCAGCCTTCCGTGGGCCCAGGGAAACACCATATATTTT.

This clone was detected only a few times. The chain combines TRBV6-1 with TRBJ1-2; 8 bases line up with TRBD1. The germline CDR1 and CDR2 sequences are MNHNS and SASEGT. Losses at the gene ends were 8 bases for V and 2 bases for J; bases not matched to a gene: 1. The CDR3 runs 12 residues. In nucleotides, the CDR3 is TGTGCCAGCTGGACAGGGAACTATGGCTACACCTTC. Translated, it gives CASWTGNYGYTF.

J is TRBJ1-2 and V is TRBV28, with TRBD1 identical over 9 bases. The germline CDR1 and CDR2 sequences are MDHEN and SYDVKM. The CDR3 is 15 residues long. The junction had 6 bases not matched to a gene; V was cut back by 3 bases and J by 4 bases. The CDR3 region is CASSFTGGQRYGYTF. CDR3 nucleotide sequence: TGTGCCAGCAGTTTTACAGGGGGCCAACGCTATGGCTACACCTTC.

As regards this clone: This same CDR3 is encoded by further DNA sequences in the sample. The V gene is TRBV9, the J gene TRBJ2-2; no reliable D call. This CDR3 spans 14 amino acids. Trimming left V 0 bases short and J 2 bases short, with 5 bases between. Germline V CDR1 and CDR2: SGDLS, YYNGEE. CDR3 in amino acids: CASSVVSNTGELFF. The CDR3 coding sequence is TGTGCCAGCAGCGTAGTCTCCAACACCGGGGAGCTGTTTTTT.

This clone turned up a few times. The V call is TRBV18, the J call TRBJ2-7; TRBD1 is a possible D gene (7 bases). The CDR3 length is 16 residues. Germline values: CDR1 KGHSH, CDR2 LQKENI. V lost 2 bases, J lost 3 bases, and 17 bases lay in between. The CDR3 protein is CASSPKNRGGNYEQYF. The CDR3 nucleotides read TGTGCCAGCTCACCAAAGAACAGGGGAGGCAACTACGAGCAGTACTTC.

The gene calls are TRBV19 and TRBJ1-5; 8 bases align to TRBD1. CDR3 length equals 13 residues. Germline assignment: CDR1 LNHDA and CDR2 SQIVND (reference sequence). The V segment lost 6 bases and the J segment 5 bases; nucleotides outside the gene matches: 3. Here the CDR3 DNA reads TGTGCCAGTAGCGACAGGGGAGATCAGCCCCAGCATTTT. It encodes CASSDRGDQPQHF.

J is TRBJ1-1 and V is TRBV19; D remains unclear. Trimming stripped 1 base from V and 0 bases from J, with 18 bases between. The CDR3 has 18 amino acids. Germline V lookup: CDR1 LNHDA, CDR2 SQIVND (reference sequence). The CDR3 nucleotides are TGTGCCAGTAGTATAGGCCTAAGTGATCCCCTCATGAACACTGAAGCTTTCTTT. Protein: CASSIGLSDPLMNTEAFF. The full variable domain, its missing parts supplied by reference TRBV19 and TRBJ1-1, is DGGITQSPKYLFRKEGQNVTLSCEQNLNHDAMYWYRQDPGQGLRLIYYSQIVNDFQKGDIAEGYSVSREKKESFPLTVTSAQKNPTAFYLCASSIGLSDPLMNTEAFFGQGTRLTVV.